Detailed here is one T cell receptor beta chain. What antigen it recognizes has not been identified. No quality values exist for individual bases; no much larger clone is one base distant. Reading the germline V gene (reference sequence) gives CDR1 SGHNT and CDR2 YYREEE. The junction carries 14 bases between V and J, which are trimmed by 4 bases and 0 bases respectively. Counted from cysteine to phenylalanine, this CDR3 has 15 amino acids. The CDR3 DNA has 45 bases and is translated from base 1. High-throughput TCR beta sequencing profiled peripheral blood CD8+ and CD4+ T cells from healthy donors, Susac syndrome patients and multiple sclerosis patients. Recently defined diagnostic criteria for definite or probable disease were met by the Susac syndrome patients. Bulk CD8+ and CD4+ T cells were purified by magnetic negative isolation, whereas CD8+ TEMRA cells were enriched by FACS. Blood was drawn into EDTA tubes, processed within 24 hours, and PBMCs were isolated by density gradient centrifugation. PBMCs intended for TCR sequencing were cryopreserved in liquid nitrogen and thawed later in a water bath at 37 degrees C. The sorted or isolated CD4+, CD8+ and CD8+ TEMRA cells reached a purity of at least 90%.

RNA was extracted using the RNeasy kit, and roughly 0.5 to 1 ug of the RNA was reverse transcribed with random hexamers. TCR beta CDR3 regions were amplified with the immunoSEQ multiplex PCR assay covering 54 Vbeta and 13 Jbeta segments. To correct PCR amplification bias, a synthetic template baseline was used for both primer optimization and computational correction. Per the source publication's procedure: Reads were assigned to V, D and J genes according to IMGT and analyzed in immunoSEQ Analyzer, with only productive sequences retained. To calculate clonality, Shannon entropy was normalized by log2 of the number of productive unique sequences and then subtracted from one. For each patient and control, public and private clones were evaluated among the 100 most prevalent clones. A clone was defined as Susac-specific if it was absent from the healthy and MS cohorts, from roughly 1,000 published viral clones and from other ImmuneACCESS disease sequences. TCRdb ran its own pipeline on the public reads, namely fastp trimming at Q25 and MiXCR clone calling, and kept in-frame beta chains. CDR3 protein sequences are deduplicated, and each keeps its most common genes and DNA. What appears here as the V and J calls and clone size reflects TCRdb's work, not the paper's. Across this sample there are some 150,000 distinct CDR3 sequences, with around 95% seen only once. The ten largest clonotypes hold approximately 0.17% of the sample.

The source of the sample is a study of CD8 T cells in Susac syndrome (dated 2019 in TCRdb). Broadly, across the study: Among the sequenced Susac syndrome patients, 5 or 6 had clinically active disease and 8 or 9 were in clinical remission. Whether CD8+ T cell activation and differentiation in Susac syndrome was antigen driven was tested using repertoire sequencing. At blood withdrawal, Susac syndrome patients were either therapy-naive, taking corticosteroids (in some cases with IVIg as well), or taking IVIg alone. Overall study outcomes, separate from this receptor: In the CD4+ T cell repertoire of Susac syndrome patients, clonal expansion was not detected. The number of individuals in the TCR sequencing and HLA analysis was recognized as being relatively small.

The rearrangement combines TRBV5-4 with TRBJ2-7, with the D gene not clear enough to name. Input material: CD4+ T cells from PBMCs. This receptor was obtained from a human donor with Susac syndrome. The CDR3 region reads CASSRNAERSYEQYF. The DNA is as follows: TGTGCCAGCAGCCGGAACGCGGAGCGCTCCTACGAGCAGTACTTC. Where the CDR3 stops, the reference TRBV5-4 and TRBJ2-7 genes take over; the full variable domain is ETGVTQSPTHLIKTRGQQVTLRCSSQSGHNTVSWYQQALGQGPQFIFQYYREEENGRGNFPPRFSGLQFPNYSSELNVNALELDDSALYLCASSRNAERSYEQYFGPGTRLTVT.